A selection of T cell receptor beta chains follows, all from one sample in a study of PD-1 blockade in classical Hodgkin lymphoma. The method was immunoSEQ multiplex PCR; TCRdb's version includes in-frame clones alone and lacks a portion of them. The sample has nearly 25,000 clones, about 70% seen once; the top ten hold about 3.3%. Sequences were derived from peripheral blood mononuclear cells (PBMCs), sampled at baseline. The receptors were gathered from a human donor with classical Hodgkin lymphoma. Each CDR3 is given with its conserved first and last residue. D genes are given only for firm matches. Part of the rows lack a size; the others show once, few, many or a class for expanded clones.

d_call	v_call	j_call	clone_size	cdr3_aa	cdr3_nt
TRBD1	TRBV7-9	TRBJ2-7	-	CASSRTGQDGFYEQYF	TGTGCCAGCAGCCGGACGGGACAGGATGGATTCTACGAGCAGTACTTC
-	TRBV2	TRBJ2-1	-	CASSRTTLNEQFF	TGTGCCAGCAGTCGGACCACCTTGAATGAGCAGTTCTTC
-	TRBV9	TRBJ1-5	once	CASSVGGSQGPQHF	TGTGCCAGCAGCGTAGGGGGTTCCCAAGGGCCCCAGCATTTT
-	TRBV7-9	TRBJ2-3	-	CASSPPGVSTDTQYF	TGTGCCAGCAGCCCCCCGGGTGTAAGCACAGATACGCAGTATTTT
-	TRBV18	TRBJ1-1	-	CASSPSWDNTEAFF	TGTGCCAGCTCACCAAGTTGGGACAACACTGAAGCTTTCTTT
-	TRBV5-1	TRBJ1-1	-	CASSAYRDGTEAFF	TGCGCCAGCAGCGCATACAGGGATGGTACTGAAGCTTTCTTT
TRBD1	TRBV11-2	TRBJ1-6	-	CASSLTGGSYNSPLHF	TGTGCCAGCAGCCTAACAGGGGGCTCCTATAATTCACCCCTCCACTTT
TRBD1	TRBV10-3	TRBJ2-5	-	CAISEYTPGTGLGPQETQYF	TGTGCCATCAGTGAGTACACGCCCGGGACAGGGCTGGGCCCCCAAGAGACCCAGTACTTC
-	TRBV27	TRBJ2-3	-	CASSNTDTQYF	TGTGCCAGCAGTAATACAGATACGCAGTATTTT
-	TRBV6-5	TRBJ1-5	medium-sized	CASSADLNQPQHF	TGTGCCAGCAGTGCCGACCTCAATCAGCCCCAGCATTTT
-	TRBV6-1	TRBJ2-2	few	CASSEADITGMYTGELFF	TGTGCCAGCAGTGAAGCCGATATCACAGGGATGTACACCGGGGAGCTGTTTTTT
-	TRBV11-2	TRBJ2-1	-	CASSPSWEQFF	TGTGCCAGCAGCCCCTCCTGGGAGCAGTTCTTC
-	TRBV28	TRBJ1-2	-	CASSLSRIEGYTF	TGTGCCAGCAGTTTGTCGAGAATAGAGGGCTACACCTTC
-	TRBV9	TRBJ2-5	few	CASSVVDDQETQYF	TGTGCCAGCAGCGTAGTTGATGACCAAGAGACCCAGTACTTC
TRBD1	TRBV9	TRBJ2-3	-	CASSSRGQVTDTQYF	TGTGCCAGCAGCTCTCGGGGACAGGTCACAGATACGCAGTATTTT
-	TRBV2	TRBJ1-2	-	CASSESGGPHYGYTF	TGTGCCAGCAGTGAATCTGGGGGGCCCCATTATGGCTACACCTTC
-	TRBV19	TRBJ2-2	few	CASSIGEEAGELFF	TGTGCCAGTAGTATAGGGGAAGAGGCCGGGGAGCTGTTTTTT
TRBD1	TRBV30	TRBJ1-2	few	CAWSSGTGSGRDGYTF	TGTGCCTGGAGTTCCGGGACAGGGTCCGGACGGGATGGCTACACCTTC
-	TRBV2	TRBJ1-2	few	CASSPSTTAPDGYTF	TGTGCCAGCAGCCCTTCTACGACAGCCCCCGATGGCTACACCTTC
-	TRBV9	TRBJ1-6	once	CASSVDGYNSPLHF	TGTGCCAGCAGCGTAGACGGTTATAATTCGCCCCTCCACTTT
TRBD2	TRBV6-1	TRBJ2-7	-	CASSGTAGASYEQYF	TGTGCCAGCAGTGGGACAGCGGGGGCCTCCTACGAGCAGTACTTC
-	TRBV6-6	TRBJ2-1	-	CASSPRNEQFF	TGTGCCAGCAGTCCAAGAAATGAGCAGTTCTTC
-	TRBV27	TRBJ2-7	medium-sized	CASSLSGRAYYEQYF	TGTGCCAGCTCGTTAAGTGGCAGGGCCTACTACGAGCAGTACTTC
-	TRBV5-1	TRBJ2-1	-	CASSLSSYNEQFF	TGCGCCAGCAGTTTAAGCTCCTACAATGAGCAGTTCTTC
TRBD1	TRBV13	TRBJ2-7	-	CASSLFQDRVGEQYF	TGTGCCAGCAGCTTATTTCAGGACAGGGTAGGCGAGCAGTACTTC
-	TRBV6-6	TRBJ1-1	-	CASDATGSDTEAFF	TGTGCCAGCGACGCCACAGGGTCGGACACTGAAGCTTTCTTT
-	TRBV18	TRBJ1-1	-	CASSPRTVNTEAFF	TGTGCCAGCTCACCGAGGACGGTGAACACTGAAGCTTTCTTT
-	TRBV27	TRBJ2-1	-	CASSPPGINNEQFF	TGTGCCAGCAGTCCTCCTGGGATAAACAATGAGCAGTTCTTC
TRBD1	TRBV19	TRBJ1-2	-	CASSPGTGNYGYTF	TGTGCCAGTAGTCCCGGGACAGGGAACTATGGCTACACCTTC
-	TRBV7-2	TRBJ1-2	-	CAIPQAGYGYTF	TGTGCCATTCCACAAGCAGGCTATGGCTACACCTTC
-	TRBV4-1	TRBJ2-1	-	CASSQDLGPNEQFF	TGCGCCAGCAGCCAAGATCTAGGACCTAATGAGCAGTTCTTC
-	TRBV30	TRBJ2-7	few	CAWANGVAGAYEQYF	TGTGCCTGGGCCAACGGGGTGGCAGGGGCTTACGAGCAGTACTTC
TRBD1	TRBV7-9	TRBJ2-1	once	CASSSHKTTGDLFF	TGTGCCAGCAGCTCTCACAAAACGACAGGGGACTTGTTCTTC
-	TRBV6-5	TRBJ1-2	-	CASSYGRSTLYGYTF	TGTGCCAGCAGTTACGGAAGATCAACCCTCTATGGCTACACCTTC
TRBD1	TRBV7-2	TRBJ1-1	-	CASSRGADRDAFF	TGTGCCAGCAGCCGGGGCGCGGACAGGGATGCTTTCTTT
-	TRBV28	TRBJ1-1	-	CASSSLGTRTEAFF	TGTGCCAGCAGTTCCCTCGGGACACGCACTGAAGCTTTCTTT
TRBD1	TRBV5-1	TRBJ1-2	-	CASSPSRGRDRAPHGYTF	TGCGCCAGCAGCCCATCGAGAGGCCGGGACAGGGCCCCACATGGCTACACCTTC
TRBD1	TRBV19	TRBJ1-5	-	CASSSQGVSNQPQHF	TGTGCCAGTAGTTCCCAGGGGGTTAGCAATCAGCCCCAGCATTTT
-	TRBV5-4	TRBJ2-2	once	CASSLERTVGELFF	TGTGCCAGCAGCTTGGAGAGGACAGTCGGGGAGCTGTTTTTT
-	TRBV28	TRBJ1-6	-	CASSLPSYNSPLHF	TGTGCCAGCAGTTTACCGTCTTATAATTCACCCCTCCACTTT
TRBD2	TRBV19	TRBJ2-1	-	CASSIATSGGYNEQFF	TGTGCCAGTAGTATAGCGACTAGCGGGGGCTACAATGAGCAGTTCTTC
-	TRBV11-2	TRBJ2-7	-	CASSAGRFSFYEQYF	TGTGCCAGCAGCGCTGGCCGGTTTTCTTTCTACGAGCAGTACTTC
TRBD2	TRBV4-1	TRBJ2-5	few	CASSQAPGLAGEAETQYF	TGCGCCAGCAGCCAGGCACCGGGACTAGCGGGGGAGGCAGAGACCCAGTACTTC
-	TRBV19	TRBJ1-2	-	CASQADSSWGYTF	TGTGCCAGTCAGGCGGACAGCAGTTGGGGCTACACCTTC
-	TRBV15	TRBJ2-4	few	CATSRDFGGLQYF	TGTGCCACCAGCAGAGATTTCGGGGGGCTTCAGTACTTC
-	TRBV6-6	TRBJ1-2	-	CASSYSSQGYLDGYTF	TGTGCCAGCAGTTACTCGAGCCAGGGGTATTTGGATGGCTACACCTTC
-	TRBV15	TRBJ1-1	-	CATSRDLGGGSWTEAFF	TGTGCCACCAGCAGAGATTTGGGGGGGGGCTCTTGGACTGAAGCTTTCTTT
TRBD2	TRBV5-1	TRBJ2-1	-	CASSAGTSFNEQFF	TGCGCCAGCAGCGCCGGGACTAGCTTCAATGAGCAGTTCTTC
-	TRBV7-8	TRBJ1-1	-	CASSLESRSTEAFF	TGTGCCAGCAGCTTGGAATCGCGGTCCACTGAAGCTTTCTTT
TRBD2	TRBV4-3	TRBJ2-1	-	CASSQDASGGQFF	TGCGCCAGCAGCCAAGATGCTAGCGGGGGGCAGTTCTTC
TRBD2	TRBV2	TRBJ2-7	-	CASRAEQAGLAGGYEQYF	TGTGCCAGCAGGGCTGAGCAGGCCGGACTAGCGGGGGGTTACGAGCAGTACTTC
-	TRBV12-5	TRBJ2-7	-	CASALAEGGDSSYEQYF	TGTGCTAGTGCCTTGGCGGAGGGGGGGGACTCTTCCTACGAGCAGTACTTC
TRBD2	TRBV30	TRBJ2-2	-	CAWSGEGVTGELFF	TGTGCCTGGAGTGGGGAGGGAGTGACCGGGGAGCTGTTTTTT
-	TRBV7-9	TRBJ1-1	few	CASSFVDTEAFF	TGTGCCAGCAGCTTTGTAGACACTGAAGCTTTCTTT